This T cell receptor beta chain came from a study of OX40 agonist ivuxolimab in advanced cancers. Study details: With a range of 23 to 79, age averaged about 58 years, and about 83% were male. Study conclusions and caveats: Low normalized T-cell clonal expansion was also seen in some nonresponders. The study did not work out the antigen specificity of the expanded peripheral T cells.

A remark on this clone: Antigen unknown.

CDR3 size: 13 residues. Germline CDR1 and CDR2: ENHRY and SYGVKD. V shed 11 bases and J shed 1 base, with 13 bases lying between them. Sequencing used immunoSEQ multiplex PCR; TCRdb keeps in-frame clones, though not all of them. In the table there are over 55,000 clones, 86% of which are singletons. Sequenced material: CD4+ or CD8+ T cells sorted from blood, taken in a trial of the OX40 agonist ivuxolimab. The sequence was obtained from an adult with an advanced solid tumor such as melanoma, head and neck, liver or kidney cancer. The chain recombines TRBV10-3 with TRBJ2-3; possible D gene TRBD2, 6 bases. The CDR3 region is CAVGERGTDTQYF. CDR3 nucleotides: TGTGCCGTCGGAGAGCGGGGCACAGATACGCAGTATTTT.